The clone carrying this T cell receptor beta chain was picked up a small number of times. This sample is drawn from a study of blood T cell repertoires in COVID-19. On the study more broadly: From T cells, B-cell-depleted T cells, or PBMCs came the material, which was cDNA or gDNA.

Grouping used clinical history reported by participants in a survey and questionnaire. Using immunoSEQ multiplex PCR, the repertoire was profiled, and TCRdb retains in-frame clones only, with some absent. The sample consists of 490,000 or so clones, about 88% of them appearing once. Sequencing input: PBMCs or T cells enriched from blood (not recorded which). The receptor was derived from a woman in her sixties who had recovered from COVID-19.

The CDR3 protein is CASKVSVNTEAFF. CDR3 sequence (DNA): TGTGCCAGCAAAGTGTCGGTGAACACTGAAGCTTTCTTT. This rearrangement joins TRBV2 to TRBJ1-1; no clear D gene. This CDR3 has 13 residues. Germline CDR1 and CDR2: SNHLY and FYNNEI. V lost 7 bases and J lost 0, with 9 bases in between.